The 10 T cell receptor beta chains below come from one sample, sequenced in a study of blood T cell repertoires in COVID-19. Produced via immunoSEQ multiplex PCR; TCRdb's table is partial and in-frame only. The table has 86,000 or so clones, approximately 79% seen once. Material for sequencing was peripheral blood. The receptors were sampled from a man between 70 and 80 years old with acute or convalescent COVID-19.

This clone was seen repeatedly, ten times or more. The chain links TRBV5-4 to TRBJ2-7; 8 bases line up with TRBD1. With 5 bases clipped from V and 5 bases from J, the junction kept 9 bases outside the gene matches. The CDR3 extends over 14 amino acids. In germline, CDR1 is SGHNT, CDR2 YYREEE (reference sequence). The CDR3 DNA reads as TGTGCCAGCAGAGGTTCACAGGGGGATCACGAGCAGTACTTC. Translation: CASRGSQGDHEQYF.

The V and J genes are TRBV28 and TRBJ1-6; D may be TRBD1 (6 bases). Trimming left V 4 bases short and J 10 bases short, with 17 bases between. The CDR3 is made up of 15 amino acids. Per the germline V gene, CDR1 is MDHEN and CDR2 is SYDVKM. CDR3 in amino acids: CASSSAGVAPSPLHF. CDR3 coding DNA: TGTGCCAGCAGTTCAGCAGGGGTGGCCCCATCACCCCTCCACTTT.

This clone was counted between two and nine times. This chain links TRBV10-3 with TRBJ2-7; 9 bases match TRBD2. CDR1 and CDR2 from the germline V gene are ENHRY and SYGVKD. The CDR3 is 18 amino acids. V trimming: 7 bases; J trimming: 1 base; junction bases outside the gene matches: 17. The CDR3 spells CAIIRMITTSGSSYEQYF. In DNA, the CDR3 is TGTGCCATCATTAGAATGATCACGACTAGCGGCTCATCCTACGAGCAGTACTTC.

V gene TRBV28 combines with J gene TRBJ2-7; weak D call: TRBD1 (5 bases). The germline gives CDR1 MDHEN, CDR2 SYDVKM. The CDR3 length is 16 residues. Deletions cut 6 bases from V and 2 bases from J, with 20 bases between. The CDR3 nucleotides are TGTGCCAGCAGCCTTGGGAAGGGGTGGATCCCCTACGAGCAGTACGTC. Protein: CASSLGKGWIPYEQYV.

A few counts support this clone. The rearrangement links TRBV9 to TRBJ2-2; D is perhaps TRBD1 (6 bases). The V gene lost 6 bases and the J gene lost 1 base, with 10 bases spanning the gap. The length of the CDR3 is 14 residues. CDR1 is SGDLS and CDR2 is YYNGEE in the germline V gene. The CDR3 DNA is TGTGCCAGCACCCCGGGACAGAACACCGGGGAGCTGTTTTTT. Its protein product is CASTPGQNTGELFF.

This sequence joins TRBV16 and TRBJ1-5; D is unclear. In germline, CDR1 is KGHSY, CDR2 FQNENV. V was pared by 0 bases and J by 0 bases, with 9 bases between. The length of the CDR3 is 16 residues. CDR3 in amino acids: CASSQSVSYSNQPQHF. The CDR3 bases are TGTGCCAGCAGCCAATCGGTCAGTTATAGCAATCAGCCCCAGCATTTT.

The gene calls are TRBV5-4 and TRBJ2-5; TRBD1 matches 7 bases. The CDR3 loop spans 14 amino acids. V was clipped by 7 bases and J by 4 bases; unmatched bases: 10. Germline V CDR1 and CDR2: SGHNT, YYREEE (reference sequence). The CDR3 region is CASGLQGYGETQYF. CDR3 coding DNA: TGTGCCAGCGGGCTACAGGGGTATGGAGAGACCCAGTACTTC.

The chain links TRBV11-2 to TRBJ1-2; 7 nucleotides match TRBD1. Germline CDR1 and CDR2: SGHAT and FQNNGV. This CDR3 comprises 14 residues. The ends lost 0 bases at V and 4 bases at J; junction bases unmatched: 2. The CDR3 bases are TGTGCCAGCAGCTTAGAGGGGACAGTCTATGGCTACACCTTC. The encoded protein is CASSLEGTVYGYTF.

The rearrangement joins TRBV19 to TRBJ2-1, with D possibly matching TRBD1 (6 bases). V was trimmed by 5 bases and J by 7 bases, leaving 18 bases between them. The CDR3 has 15 amino acids. Germline V gene lookup returns CDR1 LNHDA and CDR2 SQIVND (reference sequence). The CDR3 DNA is TGTGCCAGTAGTCTCGCCGCCAGGGGCCTTAATGAGCAGTTCTTC. It specifies CASSLAARGLNEQFF.

The J gene is TRBJ2-1, the V gene TRBV4-1; TRBD2 aligns across 9 bases. V shed 0 bases, J shed 6 bases, and the junction held 6 bases outside the gene matches. The CDR3 has 16 residues. Looked up from germline, CDR1 is MGHRA and CDR2 is YSYEKL. Written as DNA, the CDR3 is TGCGCCAGCAGCCAAGAGGAGGCAGCGGGGGGCAATGAGCAGTTCTTC. Its protein product is CASSQEEAAGGNEQFF.